The 21 T cell receptor beta chains reported below all come from one sample, sequenced in a study of control samples from healthy donors and cancer patients. Clones were read by immunoSEQ multiplex PCR, and TCRdb kept only the in-frame ones, dropping some. The repertoire includes fewer than 150,000 clones, less than 95% of them detected once, and roughly 9.4% sits in the top ten. Sequenced: blood. These receptors originate from a man between 18 and 29 years old in good health.

The chain is built from TRBV27 and TRBJ1-5; D possibly corresponds to TRBD1 (5 bases). V gave up 6 bases and J gave up 4 bases, with 13 bases separating them. Per the germline V gene, CDR1 is MNHEY and CDR2 is SMNVEV (reference sequence). The CDR3 has 14 residues. The CDR3 DNA reads as TGTGCCAGCAGGGCGGGGGGTTGGAATCAGCCCCAGCATTTT. Its translation: CASRAGGWNQPQHF.

The V and J genes are TRBV5-5 and TRBJ2-5; 9 nucleotides align to TRBD2. This CDR3 has 14 residues. V trimming: 4 bases; J trimming: 5 bases; junction bases outside the gene matches: 6. Germline lookup yields CDR1 SGHKS and CDR2 YYEKEE (reference sequence). The CDR3 loop is CASSNLAGSETQYF. The CDR3 DNA sequence: TGTGCCAGCAGCAACCTAGCGGGGTCTGAGACCCAGTACTTC.

This clone was seen a single time. This chain joins TRBV7-9 and TRBJ2-7, with a tentative D call TRBD1 (5 bases). CDR1 and CDR2 from the germline V gene are SEHNR and FQNEAQ (reference sequence). The CDR3 covers 14 residues. V was cut by 1 base and J by 4 bases, with 11 bases left in between. The DNA of the CDR3 is TGTGCCAGCAGCTTAGGTTACGACAGTTACGAGCAGTACTTC. It is translated as CASSLGYDSYEQYF. The complete variable domain, with remaining parts taken from reference TRBV7-9 and TRBJ2-7, reads DTGVSQNPRHKITKRGQNVTFRCDPISEHNRLYWYRQTLGQGPEFLTYFQNEAQLEKSRLLSDRFSAERPKGSFSTLEIQRTEQGDSAMYLCASSLGYDSYEQYFGPGTRLTVT.

The chain couples TRBV2 to TRBJ1-4, with unresolved D. Germline CDR1 and CDR2: SNHLY and FYNNEI. V lost 1 base, J lost 0 bases, and 6 bases lay in between. The CDR3 totals 15 residues. In DNA form, the CDR3 reads TGTGCCAGCAGTGAAGTAGGAGCAACTAATGAAAAACTGTTTTTT. Protein sequence: CASSEVGATNEKLFF.

This sequence joins TRBV4-1 and TRBJ1-1; D remains unclear. Trimming stripped 3 bases from V and 4 bases from J, with 9 bases between. Per the germline V gene, CDR1 is MGHRA and CDR2 is YSYEKL. This CDR3 spans 13 amino acids. The CDR3 nucleotides read TGCGCCAGCAGCCAGTCAGTCGTCACTGAAGCTTTCTTT. Its protein is CASSQSVVTEAFF.

This clone was recorded only once. V is TRBV29-1 and J is TRBJ1-3, with a weak D call TRBD1 (5 bases). With 7 bases removed from V and 1 base from J, the gap between germline ends came to 11 bases. Germline V gives CDR1 SQVTM, CDR2 ANQGSEA. The CDR3 has 13 residues. The CDR3 DNA is TGCAGCGCCGGGACTCTATCTGGAAACACCATATATTTT. This codes for CSAGTLSGNTIYF.

The genes are TRBV6-1 and TRBJ1-4; D is uncertain. CDR3 length: 14 residues. CDR1 MNHNS and CDR2 SASEGT come from the germline V gene. The germline V and J ends were trimmed by 2 bases and 3 bases, with 7 bases remaining between them. Here the CDR3 DNA reads TGTGCCAGCAGTGAAAGGGCCTCTAATGAAAAACTGTTTTTT. Its translation: CASSERASNEKLFF.

This chain connects TRBV4-1 to TRBJ2-1, with D maybe TRBD2 (7 bases). CDR1 and CDR2 (germline): MGHRA, YSYEKL. This CDR3 spans 17 amino acids. Trimming took 3 bases from V and 0 from J, leaving 15 bases between them. The CDR3 sequence is CASSQEGGPFSYNEQFF. The CDR3 DNA is TGCGCCAGCAGCCAGGAGGGGGGGCCCTTCTCCTACAATGAGCAGTTCTTC.

The rearrangement links TRBV5-1 to TRBJ1-2; weak D call: TRBD1 (5 bases). The CDR3 is made up of 15 amino acids. Per germline, CDR1 SGHRS and CDR2 YFSETQ. With 0 bases removed from V and 8 bases from J, the gap between germline ends came to 17 bases. CDR3 in amino acids: CASSLGPRSGDGYTF. Written as DNA, the CDR3 is TGCGCCAGCAGCTTGGGCCCCCGGTCGGGGGACGGCTACACCTTC.

The CDR3 loop reads CASSLSSGRLGEQYF. For the CDR3, the DNA is TGTGCCAGCAGCCTATCTAGCGGGCGGCTTGGCGAGCAGTACTTC. This chain links TRBV7-6 with TRBJ2-7; 8 nucleotides match TRBD2. V was pared by 5 bases and J by 6 bases, with 12 bases of the junction left unmatched. CDR1 is SGHVS, CDR2 FNYEAQ, per germline. The CDR3 is 15 residues long.

In DNA, the CDR3 is TGCGCCAGCAGCTTGACGGTAGGGACGGGGAACACTGAAGCTTTCTTT. This gives the protein CASSLTVGTGNTEAFF. The chain carries TRBV5-1 and TRBJ1-1, with D perhaps TRBD1 (5 bases). The CDR3 length is 16 residues. CDR1 is SGHRS, CDR2 YFSETQ, per germline. The ends were cut back, 1 base at V and 1 base at J, with 14 bases in the middle. Together with reference TRBV5-1 and TRBJ1-1, the CDR3 gives the full variable domain: KAGVTQTPRYLIKTRGQQVTLSCSPISGHRSVSWYQQTPGQGLQFLFEYFSETQRNKGNFPGRFSGRQFSNSRSEMNVSTLELGDSALYLCASSLTVGTGNTEAFFGQGTRLTVV.

A few counts support this clone. The chain carries TRBV6-5 and TRBJ1-2; D ambiguous. This CDR3 comprises 13 residues. Per the germline V gene, CDR1 is MNHEY and CDR2 is SVGAGI. The germline V and J ends were trimmed by 0 bases and 7 bases, with 9 bases remaining between them. The DNA of the CDR3 is TGTGCCAGCAGTTACTCGTCAGGTACTGGCTACACCTTC. Translating it yields CASSYSSGTGYTF.

In its sample, this clone was seen once. The chain recombines TRBV6-5 with TRBJ1-6; 9 bases are shared with TRBD1. CDR1 and CDR2 (germline): MNHEY, SVGAGI. V lost 10 bases and J lost 8; bases outside the gene matches: 12. CDR3 length equals 15 residues. The CDR3 protein is CATRQGETVYSPLHF. For the CDR3, the DNA is TGTGCCACCAGACAGGGGGAAACGGTTTATTCACCCCTCCACTTT.

The chain is built from TRBV30 and TRBJ2-7, with 9 bases fitting TRBD1. Germline-derived CDR1 and CDR2 are GTSNPN and SVGIG (reference sequence). This CDR3 spans 13 amino acids. V dropped 2 bases and J dropped 3; count of bases not matched to a gene: 2. CDR3 nucleotide sequence: TGTGCCTGGAGTAGGGACAGGGACTACGAGCAGTACTTC. Translation: CAWSRDRDYEQYF.

The rearrangement uses TRBV5-5 and TRBJ2-5; D might be TRBD2 (5 bases). The germline V and J ends were trimmed by 1 base and 7 bases, with 17 bases remaining between them. CDR1 and CDR2 (germline): SGHKS, YYEKEE (reference sequence). The CDR3 has 15 residues. The CDR3 is CASSLRADPEGTQYF. CDR3 DNA sequence: TGTGCCAGCAGCTTGAGAGCGGACCCCGAAGGGACCCAGTACTTC.

This chain connects TRBV4-2 to TRBJ1-1; a weak D match, TRBD1 (5 bases). Trimming removed 4 bases at V and 1 base at J, with 10 bases between. The CDR3 has 14 amino acids. Germline CDR1 is LGHNA and CDR2 is YNFKEQ. CDR3 loop: CASSLMTANTEAFF. DNA of the CDR3: TGTGCCAGCAGCCTAATGACAGCGAACACTGAAGCTTTCTTT.

V gene TRBV5-1 combines with J gene TRBJ1-6; TRBD1 matches at 8 bases. The CDR3 is made up of 18 amino acids. CDR1 is SGHRS and CDR2 is YFSETQ in the germline V gene. V trimming: 4 bases; J trimming: 1 base; junction bases outside the gene matches: 10. The chain's CDR3 is CASSRSFRGQSYNSPLHF. The CDR3 DNA is TGCGCCAGCAGCCGTTCCTTCAGGGGGCAATCCTATAATTCACCCCTCCACTTT.

The table lists this clone with a count of one. The rearrangement uses TRBV3-1 (or the pseudogene TRBV3-2) and TRBJ2-7; D uncertain. The V end lost 0 bases, the J end lost 2 bases, and 5 bases lay between the germline ends. The CDR3 sequence is 13 residues long. Germline V lookup: CDR1 LGHDT, CDR2 YNNKEL (reference sequence). Here the CDR3 reads CASSQEGTYEQYF. The CDR3 DNA follows: TGTGCCAGCAGCCAAGAGGGGACCTACGAGCAGTACTTC.

The CDR3 reads CASSLAAGTDTQYF. The DNA for the CDR3 is TGCGCCAGCAGCTTGGCTGCGGGCACAGATACGCAGTATTTT. V usage is TRBV5-1 and J usage is TRBJ2-3, with unresolved D. Per the germline V gene, CDR1 is SGHRS and CDR2 is YFSETQ. Trimming took off 0 bases at V and 1 base at J, with 6 bases between the two ends. This CDR3 has 14 amino acids.

The rearrangement joins TRBV5-6 to TRBJ1-6; D is unresolved. Trimming shortened V by 5 bases and J by 6 bases, and 12 bases separated the two germline ends. Germline loops: CDR1 SGHDT, CDR2 YYEEEE. There are 14 residues in the CDR3. The CDR3 region has the DNA TGTGCCAGCAGTCCCCCGGGGTCTAATTCACCCCTCCACTTT. Translation: CASSPPGSNSPLHF.

The CDR3 DNA reads TGTGCCAGCAGTGAGCAGGGTGGCACTGAAGCTTTCTTT. This encodes CASSEQGGTEAFF. The chain is built from TRBV6-4 and TRBJ1-1; possible D gene TRBD1, 5 bases. V lost 3 bases and J 4 bases, leaving 9 bases between the germline ends. Germline-derived CDR1 and CDR2 are MRHNA and SNTAGT. The CDR3 runs to 13 residues.